Below are 32 T cell receptor beta chains sequenced from a single sample in a study of cytomegalovirus exposure and HLA in healthy donors. Repertoires were generated with immunoSEQ multiplex PCR, while TCRdb's copy carries only in-frame clones and drops some. The table lists about 110,000 clones, over 75% of them singletons. Input material: PBMCs. The receptors here all came from a woman in her twenties or thirties in good health and CMV-seropositive.

The CDR3 coding sequence is TGTGCCTGGAGTGACGGCTCCCCGCGGGTTGAAAAACTGTTTTTT. This translates into CAWSDGSPRVEKLFF. The chain combines TRBV30 with TRBJ1-4, with no clear D. The CDR3 consists of 15 residues. Looked up from germline, CDR1 is GTSNPN and CDR2 is SVGIG (reference sequence). Deletions cut 1 base from V and 7 bases from J, with 16 bases between.

This clone was observed a few times. The genes are TRBV28 and TRBJ2-7, with 7 bases fitting TRBD2. The V segment lost 6 bases and the J segment 2 bases; nucleotides outside the gene matches: 10. This CDR3 region has 15 residues. Per germline, CDR1 MDHEN and CDR2 SYDVKM. The CDR3 here is CASRSFASGTYEQYF. In nucleotides, the CDR3 is TGTGCCAGCAGGTCTTTCGCTAGCGGAACCTACGAGCAGTACTTC.

The J gene is TRBJ1-5, the V gene TRBV6-5; 7 bases line up with TRBD1. Germline CDR1 reads MNHEY; CDR2 reads SVGAGI. This CDR3 is built from 14 residues. J lost 7 bases, V lost 10 bases, and 13 bases had no gene match. The CDR3 protein is CATGGGGEYQPQHF. CDR3 DNA sequence: TGTGCCACCGGTGGAGGGGGCGAATACCAGCCCCAGCATTTT.

CDR3 nucleotide sequence: TGTGCCAGCAGCCAATTGACAGAGCTAGCCAAAAACATTCAGTACTTC. Protein: CASSQLTELAKNIQYF. This rearrangement joins TRBV11-2 to TRBJ2-4; D perhaps matches TRBD1 (5 bases). V dropped 5 bases and J dropped 0 bases, with 14 bases sitting between them. The CDR3 totals 16 residues. CDR1 is SGHAT and CDR2 is FQNNGV in the germline V gene. Using reference TRBV11-2 and TRBJ2-4 for the parts outside the CDR3, the full variable domain is EAGVAQSPRYKIIEKRQSVAFWCNPISGHATLYWYQQILGQGPKLLIQFQNNGVVDDSQLPKDRFSAERLKGVDSTLKIQPAKLEDSAVYLCASSQLTELAKNIQYFGAGTRLSVL.

This clone came up once. The J gene is TRBJ1-4, the V gene TRBV9; 7 nucleotides line up with TRBD1. The germline V gene encodes CDR1 SGDLS and CDR2 YYNGEE. The J segment lost 8 bases and the V segment lost 4 bases, leaving 11 bases of the junction unmatched. The CDR3 is 15 amino acids. The CDR3 protein is CASSTKTGIGEKLFF. Here the CDR3 DNA reads TGTGCCAGCAGCACAAAGACAGGGATTGGGGAAAAACTGTTTTTT.

V is TRBV4-1 and J is TRBJ2-7; TRBD2 matches 10 bases. Losses at the gene ends were 1 base for V and 3 bases for J; bases not matched to a gene: 12. The CDR3 covers 18 residues. CDR1 MGHRA and CDR2 YSYEKL come from the germline V gene. As DNA, the CDR3 is TGCGCCAGCAGCCAAGGGCTAGCGGGGGCCCTTGCCATCTACGAGCAGTACTTC. Translated, it gives CASSQGLAGALAIYEQYF.

As DNA, the CDR3 is TGTGCCAGCAGTTCCACCGGACTAGCGGGAACAGATACGCAGTATTTT. This gives the protein CASSSTGLAGTDTQYF. This chain joins TRBV28 and TRBJ2-3, with 12 bases aligning to TRBD2. Germline CDR1 and CDR2: MDHEN and SYDVKM. This CDR3 has 16 residues. V trimming: 4 bases; J trimming: 3 bases; junction bases outside the gene matches: 5. The full variable domain, its missing parts supplied by reference TRBV28 and TRBJ2-3, is DVKVTQSSRYLVKRTGEKVFLECVQDMDHENMFWYRQDPGLGLRLIYFSYDVKMKEKGDIPEGYSVSREKKERFSLILESASTNQTSMYLCASSSTGLAGTDTQYFGPGTRLTVL.

The rearrangement uses TRBV4-3 and TRBJ2-7; 9 bases agree with TRBD1. Trimming at V came to 0 bases and at J to 2 bases, leaving 2 bases not matched to a gene. Germline values: CDR1 LGHNA, CDR2 YSLEER. The CDR3 spans 15 residues. In DNA form, the CDR3 reads TGCGCCAGCAGCCAAGACGGACAGGGGACCTACGAGCAGTACTTC. Its protein is CASSQDGQGTYEQYF.

This clone was observed many times. The V gene is TRBV7-2, the J gene TRBJ1-5; no reliable D call. Per germline, CDR1 SGHTA and CDR2 FQGNSA. Trimming left V 5 bases short and J 0 bases short, with 11 bases between. The CDR3 loop spans 15 amino acids. CDR3 region: CASSHAVNSNQPQHF. CDR3 nucleotide sequence: TGTGCCAGCAGCCACGCGGTGAATAGCAATCAGCCCCAGCATTTT. The variable domain in full, with the rest retrieved from reference TRBV7-2 and TRBJ1-5, is GAGVSQSPSNKVTEKGKDVELRCDPISGHTALYWYRQSLGQGLEFLIYFQGNSAPDKSGLPSDRFSAERTGGSVSTLTIQRTQQEDSAVYLCASSHAVNSNQPQHFGDGTRLSIL.

The gene calls are TRBV6-1 and TRBJ2-7; perhaps TRBD1 as D (6 bases). The CDR3 has 15 amino acids. The V gene's germline CDR1 is MNHNS and CDR2 SASEGT. Trimming took off 3 bases at V and 5 bases at J, with 17 bases between the two ends. CDR3 region: CASSDVVPGGHEQYF. CDR3 nucleotide sequence: TGTGCCAGCAGTGACGTCGTCCCTGGGGGCCACGAGCAGTACTTC.

The CDR3 nucleotides are TGTGCCAGCGGGGGGACAGAACACTACGAGCAGTACTTC. This gives the protein CASGGTEHYEQYF. This rearrangement joins TRBV11-1 to TRBJ2-7; possibly TRBD1 for D (7 bases). Trimming took 8 bases from V and 3 from J, leaving 14 bases between them. Germline V CDR1 and CDR2: SGHAT, FQDESV (reference sequence). CDR3 length equals 13 residues.

This chain joins TRBV4-3 and TRBJ2-7; 7 bases are shared with TRBD2. V lost 1 base, J lost 0 bases, and 9 bases stayed unmatched. This CDR3 comprises 17 residues. Germline V gene sequence: CDR1 LGHNA, CDR2 YSLEER. In nucleotides, the CDR3 is TGCGCCAGCAGCCAAGCAATGGTGGCGGGGGACTCCTACGAGCAGTACTTC. Its protein is CASSQAMVAGDSYEQYF.

CDR3 coding DNA: TGCGCCAGCAGCTTGGCAGGGACAGTCACTGGAAACACCATATATTTT. It yields the protein CASSLAGTVTGNTIYF. The rearrangement links TRBV5-1 to TRBJ1-3; 7 positions match TRBD1. Germline lookup yields CDR1 SGHRS and CDR2 YFSETQ. Losses at the gene ends were 0 bases for V and 2 bases for J; bases not matched to a gene: 5. CDR3 size: 16 residues.

The CDR3 sequence is CSAGAGGNQPQHF. The CDR3, as DNA: TGCAGCGCCGGTGCAGGGGGGAATCAGCCCCAGCATTTT. This chain connects TRBV29-1 to TRBJ1-5; 7 positions match TRBD1. Trimming at V came to 7 bases and at J to 4 bases, leaving 7 bases not matched to a gene. Germline CDR1 reads SQVTM; CDR2 reads ANQGSEA. The CDR3 consists of 13 residues.

J is TRBJ1-1 and V is TRBV12-5; TRBD1 might be the D (5 bases). The CDR3 is made up of 12 amino acids. Germline V gene sequence: CDR1 LGHNT, CDR2 FRNRAP. V lost 8 bases and J lost 2, with 9 bases in between. CDR3 in amino acids: CASSGGNTEAFF. CDR3 sequence (DNA): TGTGCTAGTAGCGGGGGTAACACTGAAGCTTTCTTT.

V gene TRBV5-6 combines with J gene TRBJ1-2, with a possible D match to TRBD1 (6 bases). CDR1 SGHDT and CDR2 YYEEEE come from the germline V gene. The CDR3 has 13 residues. V was shortened by 4 bases and J by 6 bases, with 13 bases between the two germline ends. CDR3 sequence reads: CASSLGRGHGYTF. Written as DNA, the CDR3 is TGTGCCAGCAGCCTCGGGCGGGGGCATGGCTACACCTTC.

V gene TRBV5-1 combines with J gene TRBJ2-1; weak D call: TRBD2 (5 bases). In germline, CDR1 is SGHRS, CDR2 YFSETQ. This CDR3 is built from 17 residues. The V gene lost 4 bases and the J gene lost 0 bases, with 17 bases spanning the gap. The CDR3 here is CASSALSSGFSYNEQFF. The CDR3 DNA follows: TGCGCCAGCAGCGCACTTTCCAGCGGTTTCTCCTACAATGAGCAGTTCTTC.

The V and J genes are TRBV6-1 and TRBJ2-2; D might be TRBD1 (5 bases). Germline V gives CDR1 MNHNS, CDR2 SASEGT. The CDR3 is 15 residues long. V was cut by 1 base and J by 0 bases, with 6 bases left in between. The chain's CDR3 is CASSEGGANTGELFF. CDR3 DNA: TGTGCCAGCAGTGAAGGGGGCGCGAACACCGGGGAGCTGTTTTTT.

The rearrangement joins TRBV5-6 to TRBJ1-2; a possible D gene is TRBD1 (5 bases). CDR1 and CDR2 from the germline V gene are SGHDT and YYEEEE. The V gene lost 5 bases and the J gene lost 7 bases, with 21 bases spanning the gap. There are 15 residues in the CDR3. CDR3: CASSSGRAGRSGYTF. As DNA, the CDR3 is TGTGCCAGCAGTTCTGGCCGGGCAGGGAGGAGTGGCTACACCTTC.

This chain joins TRBV30 and TRBJ1-2; unclear D gene. The ends were cut back, 1 base at V and 2 bases at J, with 8 bases in the middle. CDR3 size: 13 residues. Germline V gene lookup returns CDR1 GTSNPN and CDR2 SVGIG (reference sequence). CDR3: CAWSAHPNYGYTF. CDR3 sequence (DNA): TGTGCCTGGAGTGCACACCCAAACTATGGCTACACCTTC.

This rearrangement joins TRBV27 to TRBJ1-5, with D possibly being TRBD1 (5 bases). The V gene lost 6 bases and the J gene lost 3 bases, with 18 bases spanning the gap. Germline V gene sequence: CDR1 MNHEY, CDR2 SMNVEV (reference sequence). CDR3 length equals 16 residues. CDR3 sequence: CASSPSFGRVNQPQHF. The CDR3 DNA is TGTGCCAGCAGCCCCTCCTTCGGCAGGGTCAATCAGCCCCAGCATTTT.

The chain employs TRBV29-1 and TRBJ1-1; TRBD1 matches at 10 bases. Trimming at V came to 7 bases and at J to 8 bases, leaving 13 bases not matched to a gene. The CDR3 is 14 amino acids. CDR1 is SQVTM, CDR2 ANQGSEA, per germline. CDR3 region: CSGRDRGDLAEAFF. The CDR3 nucleotides are TGCAGCGGTAGGGACAGGGGCGACCTCGCCGAAGCTTTCTTT.

The DNA for the CDR3 is TGTGCCAGCTCGCGGACATCCGCTCCGCCCCAGCATTTT. Protein: CASSRTSAPPQHF. This chain joins TRBV18 and TRBJ1-5, with D maybe TRBD1 (5 bases). Germline V CDR1 and CDR2: KGHSH, LQKENI. This CDR3 has 13 residues. V gave up 6 bases and J gave up 9 bases, with 15 bases separating them. The entire variable domain, with the rest obtained from reference TRBV18 and TRBJ1-5, is as follows: NAGVMQNPRHLVRRRGQEARLRCSPMKGHSHVYWYRQLPEEGLKFMVYLQKENIIDESGMPKERFSAEFPKEGPSILRIQQVVRGDSAAYFCASSRTSAPPQHFGDGTRLSIL.

This chain joins TRBV5-4 and TRBJ2-7; 10 bases agree with TRBD2. This CDR3 has 14 residues. The trim removed 4 bases at V and 6 bases at J, leaving 7 bases unmatched. Germline CDR1 is SGHNT and CDR2 is YYREEE (reference sequence). Written as DNA, the CDR3 is TGTGCCAGCAGCCCCAGCGGGAGGGCCGTCGAGCAGTACTTC. Amino acids: CASSPSGRAVEQYF.

A note on this clone: The junction departs from germline at one end; a sequencing error may be responsible. The chain couples TRBV5-1 to TRBJ2-7; 14 nucleotides line up with TRBD2. There are 14 residues in the CDR3. CDR1 SGHRS and CDR2 YFSETQ come from the germline V gene. The CDR3 DNA reads TGTGCCAGCAACTCCGGACTAGCGGGAGGTGAGCAGTACTTC. Its protein is CASNSGLAGGEQYF.

The chain uses TRBV30 and TRBJ2-1; weak D call: TRBD2 (6 bases). The V end was cut by 0 bases, the J end by 4 bases, with 7 bases between. Germline V gene sequence: CDR1 GTSNPN, CDR2 SVGIG (reference sequence). The CDR3 spans 13 residues. CDR3: CAWSVGTYNEQFF. CDR3 nucleotides: TGTGCCTGGAGTGTGGGGACTTACAATGAGCAGTTCTTC.

The chain has TRBV9 and TRBJ2-5, with a weak D call TRBD2 (5 bases). The CDR3 covers 14 residues. The V end lost 4 bases, the J end lost 5 bases, and 15 bases lay between the germline ends. Germline assignment: CDR1 SGDLS and CDR2 YYNGEE. CDR3 region: CASSPSLVTETQYF. The CDR3 region has the DNA TGTGCCAGCAGCCCATCACTAGTTACGGAGACCCAGTACTTC.

This chain connects TRBV11-2 to TRBJ2-7, with TRBD2 identical over 9 bases. Germline CDR1 SGHAT, CDR2 FQNNGV. The CDR3 has 13 amino acids. J was trimmed by 6 bases and V by 5 bases; bases with no gene match: 5. In DNA form, the CDR3 reads TGTGCCAGCAGCGGTAGCGGGAGTCTCGAGCAGTACTTC. Translating it yields CASSGSGSLEQYF.

The chain joins TRBV9 to TRBJ2-7; possibly TRBD2 for D (5 bases). Trimming shortened V by 3 bases and J by 2 bases, and 15 bases separated the two germline ends. The CDR3 is 15 residues long. Germline V gene sequence: CDR1 SGDLS, CDR2 YYNGEE. CDR3 bases: TGTGCCAGCAGCGCCCACCGCGGGCCCACCTACGAGCAGTACTTC. Translation: CASSAHRGPTYEQYF. Variable domain in full (rest from reference TRBV9 and TRBJ2-7): DSGVTQTPKHLITATGQRVTLRCSPRSGDLSVYWYQQSLDQGLQFLIQYYNGEERAKGNILERFSAQQFPDLHSELNLSSLELGDSALYFCASSAHRGPTYEQYFGPGTRLTVT.

As concerns this clone: At one end the junction does not follow the germline gene, possibly because of a read error. The chain joins TRBV7-7 to TRBJ2-2; D unresolved. This CDR3 region has 14 residues. Per germline, CDR1 SSHAT and CDR2 FNYEAQ (reference sequence). CDR3 protein: CASSLDWNTGELFF. The DNA of the CDR3 is TGTGCTAGCAGCTTAGACTGGAACACCGGGGAGCTGTTTTTT.

V usage is TRBV4-3 and J usage is TRBJ1-2; weak D call: TRBD1 (6 bases). CDR1 is LGHNA and CDR2 is YSLEER in the germline V gene. This CDR3 comprises 14 residues. V was shortened by 3 bases and J by 3 bases, with 11 bases between the two germline ends. This CDR3 is CASSHSGTYYGYTF. The CDR3 DNA reads TGCGCCAGCAGCCACTCCGGGACATACTATGGCTACACCTTC.

V and J are TRBV5-4 and TRBJ2-7; TRBD2 aligns across 8 bases. Trimming took 7 bases from V and 3 from J; bases not matched to a gene: 6. The CDR3 spans 13 residues. The V gene's germline CDR1 is SGHNT and CDR2 YYREEE (reference sequence). CDR3 sequence: CASRRGGSYEQYF. The DNA for the CDR3 is TGTGCCAGCCGACGGGGGGGGAGCTACGAGCAGTACTTC.